This T cell receptor (beta chain) was captured by sequencing in a study of T cells in localized non-small cell lung cancer (dated by TCRdb to 2020 to 2021). A note on the overall study: The study analyzed T cell repertoires of about 230 early-stage NSCLC patients, comparing tumors and uninvolved tumor-adjacent lungs. The cohort was made up of hundreds of treatment-naive NSCLC patients whose localized lung tumors had been resected. The mean age of the NSCLC patients was less than 70 years, with 120 to 150 men and 85 to 110 women. Study-level results and caveats: Since the design was exploratory, TCR variables were selected using unadjusted p-values with no false-discovery rate correction. Of the top 100 tumor clones, a median of 57 were detected in paired uninvolved adjacent lung; 28 were also among that lung's top 100. Longer overall survival was associated with higher T cell density in blood, whereas shorter survival was associated with higher clonality in adjacent lung. The highest T cell clonality was observed in uninvolved tumor-adjacent lung, where clonality exceeded that of tumor, suggesting that antigenic responses were more focused in uninvolved tumor-adjacent lung. Because multi-region tumor sequencing was not done, intratumor heterogeneity could not be ruled out.

A remark on this clone: Its antigen specificity is not known. No per-base quality is available; no much larger clone lies one base away.

The germline V gene encodes CDR1 SGHAT and CDR2 FQDESV (reference sequence). V loses 8 bases, J loses 5 bases, and the germline ends lie 10 bases apart. The CDR3 spans 12 residues, from the cysteine through the phenylalanine. CDR3 DNA is the only sequence kept; it has 36 bases, read in frame from the first base. The immunoSEQ Assay was used to sequence TCR beta CDR3 regions from DNA. Concerning the study's data processing: To compute T cell density, TCR beta template counts were normalized to usable DNA, which was estimated by amplifying housekeeping genes. The preseqR package was used to estimate richness by extrapolating to 400,000 templates for PBMC samples and to 120,000 templates for tissue samples. Clonality was defined by subtracting Pielou's evenness from one. Tissue-enriched TCRs were identified by differential abundance testing using productive amino-acid clonotypes, minimum total count 5 and alpha 0.1. The Jaccard Index and the Morisita Overlap Index were used to measure repertoire overlap between compartments. GLIPH grouped TCR beta CDR3s together with public tetramer-defined viral CDR3s, and a viral motif had to include at least three viral sequences and also show V-gene enrichment. Not all clones reach the TCRdb copy of this immuneACCESS table, which keeps in-frame sequences only. Checked studies attribute under half of the gap to unresolved V genes and leave the rest unexplained. That table supplies the V and J calls and clone size; D and trimming were determined from the DNA. For this sample the table gives 5,500 to 7,500 clones, of which 80% to 90% were detected only once. 15% to 20% of the sample is taken by the ten largest.

At diagnosis, peripheral blood, uninvolved tumor-adjacent lung and tumor were collected and stored as a combination of fresh-frozen and FFPE material. For TCR repertoire profiling, the blood samples were analyzed as peripheral blood mononuclear cells. The sequencing here drew on peripheral blood, taken before any cancer treatment. The TCR sequence derives from a male donor at least 60 years old with stage I lung adenocarcinoma. The sequence links TRBV11-1 to TRBJ2-1; the D gene remains uncertain. DNA sequence: TGTGCCAGCCAGACGGCCGACAATGAGCAGTTCTTC. This sequence encodes CASQTADNEQFF.